This passage covers 15 T cell receptor beta chains from one sample sequenced in a study of immune cell composition in non-small cell lung cancer. Method: immunoSEQ multiplex PCR; TCRdb's copy keeps in-frame clones and lacks some. The sample shows around 2,100 clones, around 80% of them seen only once. The sequencing input was lung tumor tissue. The receptor source for this set is a human donor with non-small cell lung cancer.

The chain recombines TRBV5-4 with TRBJ2-1; D unresolved. Trimming cost V 4 bases and J 8 bases, with 16 bases left between them. This CDR3 is built from 14 residues. From germline, CDR1 is SGHNT and CDR2 YYREEE (reference sequence). The CDR3 region is CASSIDQAGDEQFF. In DNA, the CDR3 is TGTGCCAGCAGCATCGACCAGGCCGGTGATGAGCAGTTCTTC.

The chain uses TRBV7-9 and TRBJ2-7; TRBD2 aligns across 12 bases. The CDR3 is 16 amino acids. Unmatched junction bases numbered 12, after V lost 5 bases and J lost 7 bases. In germline, CDR1 is SEHNR, CDR2 FQNEAQ (reference sequence). This CDR3 reads CASSRAGGLAGSEQYF. CDR3 nucleotides: TGTGCCAGCAGCCGAGCTGGGGGACTAGCGGGTTCTGAGCAGTACTTC.

The chain recombines TRBV7-3 with TRBJ2-1; 7 positions agree with TRBD2. The V segment lost 4 bases and the J segment 3 bases; nucleotides outside the gene matches: 6. This CDR3 is 15 amino acids long. Germline values: CDR1 SGHTA, CDR2 FQGTGA. In nucleotides, the CDR3 is TGTGCCAGCAGCTCGAGCGGGGCGTTCTACAATGAGCAGTTCTTC. Translated, it gives CASSSSGAFYNEQFF.

This chain links TRBV7-2 with TRBJ2-7; a weak D match, TRBD1 (6 bases). Germline V CDR1 and CDR2: SGHTA, FQGNSA. Trimming removed 2 bases from V and 2 bases from J, with 16 bases in between. The CDR3 loop spans 16 amino acids. CDR3 nucleotide sequence: TGTGCCAGCAGCTTAACGAGATCGGACAGAGCCTACGAGCAGTACTTC. It specifies CASSLTRSDRAYEQYF.

The chain has TRBV2 and TRBJ2-3; 7 nucleotides align to TRBD2. The CDR3 has 15 amino acids. The V and J ends lost 6 bases and 2 bases, in that order; junction bases with no gene match: 8. Germline CDR1 reads SNHLY; CDR2 reads FYNNEI. CDR3: CASRGRLAVTDTQYF. DNA of the CDR3: TGTGCCAGCAGGGGTCGACTAGCCGTCACAGATACGCAGTATTTT.

The chain is built from TRBV6-1 and TRBJ2-1; 7 bases are shared with TRBD2. The germline gives CDR1 MNHNS, CDR2 SASEGT. The V and J ends lost 4 bases and 3 bases, in that order; junction bases with no gene match: 12. This CDR3 contains 17 residues. The CDR3 nucleotides read TGTGCCAGCAGTGGGAGGGCGGGAGAGACTGTCTACAATGAGCAGTTCTTC. Its translation: CASSGRAGETVYNEQFF.

V gene TRBV5-1 combines with J gene TRBJ1-5; the D gene is possibly TRBD1 (5 bases). Per the germline V gene, CDR1 is SGHRS and CDR2 is YFSETQ. V was cut by 0 bases and J by 3 bases, with 10 bases left in between. This CDR3 is built from 15 residues. The CDR3, as DNA: TGCGCCAGCAGCTTGGATTCAGGGTACAATCAGCCCCAGCATTTT. Protein: CASSLDSGYNQPQHF.

The chain employs TRBV10-2 and TRBJ1-5, with D maybe TRBD1 (5 bases). This CDR3 comprises 15 residues. The germline V and J ends were trimmed by 6 bases and 3 bases, with 15 bases remaining between them. Germline V CDR1 and CDR2: WSHSY, SAAADI. In DNA, the CDR3 is TGCGCCAGCAGAGACCCTGGGGGGGACAATCAGCCCCAGCATTTT. It translates to CASRDPGGDNQPQHF.

V is TRBV11-2 and J is TRBJ2-1; D is unclear. The CDR3 is 12 residues long. Per germline, CDR1 SGHAT and CDR2 FQNNGV. The ends were cut back, 5 bases at V and 12 bases at J, with 14 bases in the middle. CDR3 in DNA: TGTGCCAGCAGCCCAGGCATGGTTGGGCAGTTCTTC. It yields the protein CASSPGMVGQFF. The full variable domain, completed using reference TRBV11-2 and TRBJ2-1, is EAGVAQSPRYKIIEKRQSVAFWCNPISGHATLYWYQQILGQGPKLLIQFQNNGVVDDSQLPKDRFSAERLKGVDSTLKIQPAKLEDSAVYLCASSPGMVGQFFGPGTRLTVL.

This clone has a single count. This sequence joins TRBV6-5 and TRBJ2-3; 8 nucleotides line up with TRBD2. CDR3 length: 13 residues. Germline CDR1 MNHEY, CDR2 SVGAGI. V shed 10 bases, J shed 4 bases, and the junction held 7 bases outside the gene matches. CDR3 in DNA: TGTGCCACCGCTCGGGGGGGGCCAGATACGCAGTATTTT. This gives the protein CATARGGPDTQYF.

This chain connects TRBV19 to TRBJ1-2; D gene ambiguous. The V gene lost 4 bases and the J gene lost 4 bases, with 10 bases spanning the gap. This CDR3 spans 13 amino acids. From germline, CDR1 is LNHDA and CDR2 SQIVND (reference sequence). CDR3 amino acids: CASSRQFSYGYTF. The DNA for the CDR3 is TGTGCCAGTAGTAGGCAATTCAGCTATGGCTACACCTTC.

The V and J genes are TRBV29-1 and TRBJ2-1; D might be TRBD2 (6 bases). With 4 bases removed from V and 3 bases from J, the gap between germline ends came to 7 bases. Germline V gene sequence: CDR1 SQVTM, CDR2 ANQGSEA. The CDR3 sequence is 12 residues long. The CDR3: CSVVDYYNEQFF. As DNA, the CDR3 is TGCAGCGTTGTGGACTACTACAATGAGCAGTTCTTC.

The chain carries TRBV9 and TRBJ1-1, with D perhaps matching TRBD1 (5 bases). This CDR3 is built from 13 residues. V was clipped by 4 bases and J by 6 bases, with 13 bases between them. The germline V gene has CDR1 SGDLS and CDR2 YYNGEE. This chain's CDR3 is CASSPEVGAEAFF. Here the CDR3 DNA reads TGTGCCAGCAGCCCCGAGGTAGGGGCTGAAGCTTTCTTT. The variable domain in full, with the rest retrieved from reference TRBV9 and TRBJ1-1, is DSGVTQTPKHLITATGQRVTLRCSPRSGDLSVYWYQQSLDQGLQFLIQYYNGEERAKGNILERFSAQQFPDLHSELNLSSLELGDSALYFCASSPEVGAEAFFGQGTRLTVV.

The chain combines TRBV7-9 with TRBJ2-5; D might be TRBD2 (6 bases). V was clipped by 5 bases and J by 5 bases, with 12 bases between them. There are 13 residues in the CDR3. Germline V gene sequence: CDR1 SEHNR, CDR2 FQNEAQ (reference sequence). In DNA, the CDR3 is TGTGCCAGCAGCGGATCTGCGGGGGAGACCCAGTACTTC. It specifies CASSGSAGETQYF.

The V gene is TRBV7-9, the J gene TRBJ1-5; 12 positions agree with TRBD1. Germline loops: CDR1 SEHNR, CDR2 FQNEAQ (reference sequence). The ends lost 3 bases at V and 7 bases at J; junction bases unmatched: 1. There are 14 residues in the CDR3. Written as DNA, the CDR3 is TGTGCCAGCAGCTTCGGGACAGGGGGCCAGCCCCAGCATTTT. Translating it yields CASSFGTGGQPQHF.